The rows below give T cell receptor beta chains drawn from one sample of a study of shared clonotypes between healthy human individuals. The protocol was immunoSEQ multiplex PCR, while the TCRdb copy is restricted to in-frame clones and leaves out a portion. The sample shows approximately 640,000 clones, about 78% of them seen only once. Specimen: memory CD4+ T cells sorted from blood. Receptors originate from a woman younger than 45 in good health. The CDR3 runs from the conserved cysteine through the conserved F or W. The D gene is left open where the match is weak. Clone size appears in some rows only: once, few, many, or a class for an expanded clone.

D	J	size	V	DNA	CDR3
-	TRBJ1-5	-	TRBV5-8	TGTGCCAGCAGCTCGGGGAGGGATCAGCCCCAGCATTTT	CASSSGRDQPQHF
-	TRBJ1-1	few	TRBV7-9	TGTGCCAGCAGCAGGGGCGGATCCATGAACACTGAAGCTTTCTTT	CASSRGGSMNTEAFF
-	TRBJ2-5	-	TRBV6-5	TGTGCCAGCAGTTTACTTGGGGGAGTGGGATTGGAGACCCAGTACTTC	CASSLLGGVGLETQYF
-	TRBJ1-1	-	TRBV7-9	TGTGCCAGCAGCTTAGAGAACACTGAAGCTTTCTTT	CASSLENTEAFF
-	TRBJ2-3	few	TRBV7-8	TGTGCCAGCAGCTTATGGGGAGGAATCACAGATACGCAGTATTTT	CASSLWGGITDTQYF
-	TRBJ1-5	-	TRBV25-1	TGTGCCAGCAGTACAGGGTCGGGCAATCAGCCCCAGCATTTT	CASSTGSGNQPQHF
TRBD2	TRBJ2-5	-	TRBV25-1	TGTGCCAGCACTGGACTAGCGACGACGGAGACCCAGTACTTC	CASTGLATTETQYF
TRBD1	TRBJ2-7	-	TRBV7-9	TGTGCCAGCAGCTTAGCCGGGACAGTCGGGGTCGAGCAGTACTTC	CASSLAGTVGVEQYF
TRBD1	TRBJ2-1	few	TRBV11-2	TGTGCCAGCAGTTCCCGGGACAGGTACAATGAGCAGTTCTTC	CASSSRDRYNEQFF
TRBD1	TRBJ2-7	-	TRBV2	TGTGCCAGCAGTACACAGGGGGCGAATTACGAGCAGTACTTC	CASSTQGANYEQYF
-	TRBJ2-7	-	TRBV7-2	TGTGCCAGCAGCTTATTTGGGGGGCATAGCTACGAGCAGTACTTC	CASSLFGGHSYEQYF
-	TRBJ2-1	-	TRBV9	TGTGCCAGCAGCGTAGCTATTTACAATGAGCAGTTCTTC	CASSVAIYNEQFF
-	TRBJ1-1	-	TRBV4-2	TGTGCCAGCAGCCAAGATCGGTGGGAAGCTTTCTTT	CASSQDRWEAFF
-	TRBJ1-1	-	TRBV5-5	TGTGCCAGCAGCTTGGTGACAGACACTGAAGCTTTCTTT	CASSLVTDTEAFF
-	TRBJ2-7	-	TRBV2	TGTGCCAGCGGGAATCATTACGAGCAGTACTTC	CASGNHYEQYF
TRBD1	TRBJ2-1	-	TRBV25-1	TGTGCCAGCGGCCCTTGGGGACAGGGCTACAATGAGCAGTTCTTC	CASGPWGQGYNEQFF
TRBD2	TRBJ2-1	once	TRBV11-2	TGTGCCAGCAGCTCCCGGACTAGCGGGGGCAACAATGAGCAGTTCTTC	CASSSRTSGGNNEQFF
-	TRBJ2-1	-	TRBV18	TGTGCCAGCTCACCCCCTTTCGATGAGCAGTTCTTC	CASSPPFDEQFF
-	TRBJ2-7	-	TRBV14	TGTGCCAGCAGCCAAGCGGCCCGGGGCGGGGAGCAGTACTTC	CASSQAARGGEQYF
-	TRBJ2-3	-	TRBV5-1	TGCGCCAGCAGCCAAACGAATACGGGAAGCACAGATACGCAGTATTTT	CASSQTNTGSTDTQYF
-	TRBJ1-1	-	TRBV10-3	TGTGCCATCGAGGGGCAGGGAGGAACTGAAGCTTTCTTT	CAIEGQGGTEAFF
-	TRBJ2-3	-	TRBV6-5	TGTGCCAGCAGACTACAGGGCCCAGATACGCAGTATTTT	CASRLQGPDTQYF
-	TRBJ1-3	-	TRBV28	TGTGCCAGCACAGGGGTCAACTCTGGAAACACCATATATTTT	CASTGVNSGNTIYF
TRBD2	TRBJ2-2	-	TRBV18	TGTGCCAGCTCACCTCCGGGTGGACTAGCGGGAGTTTCAGGCACCGGGGAGCTGTTTTTT	CASSPPGGLAGVSGTGELFF
TRBD1	TRBJ2-6	-	TRBV9	TGTGCCAGCAGCGGAGGGACAGCTCATAGCTCTGGGGCCAACGTCCTGACTTTC	CASSGGTAHSSGANVLTF
TRBD1	TRBJ2-2	-	TRBV18	TGTGCCAGCTCACAGGGGGCGCACAGGACCGGGGAGCTGTTTTTT	CASSQGAHRTGELFF
-	TRBJ1-2	-	TRBV11-2	TGTGCCAGCAGCCTGACCGGGGCGCAAGGCTACACCTTC	CASSLTGAQGYTF
TRBD1	TRBJ2-7	-	TRBV7-3	TGTGCCAGCAGCGCAACAGGGGGCGCCGAGCAGTACTTC	CASSATGGAEQYF
-	TRBJ1-1	-	TRBV14	TGTGCCAGCAGCCAAGAAGGAGTGGGCCTGAACACTGAAGCTTTCTTT	CASSQEGVGLNTEAFF
TRBD2	TRBJ2-2	once	TRBV5-1	TGCGCCAGCAGCACCCTAGCGGGGCGCAGCGGGGAGCTGTTTTTT	CASSTLAGRSGELFF
TRBD1	TRBJ2-3	-	TRBV29-1	TGCAGCGTTGAGGACAGGCGGCAGGCAGATACGCAGTATTTT	CSVEDRRQADTQYF
-	TRBJ2-7	-	TRBV6-1	TGTGCCAGCAGTGATGTCAGACTCTACGAGCAGTACTTC	CASSDVRLYEQYF
TRBD1	TRBJ2-7	-	TRBV7-2	TGTGCCAGCAGCTTAGACAGGGGGCCTCGGGAGCAGTACTTC	CASSLDRGPREQYF
TRBD1	TRBJ2-1	many	TRBV4-1	TGCGCCAGCAGCCAACGGGACAGGGGGTATGAGCAGTTCTTC	CASSQRDRGYEQFF
-	TRBJ2-5	-	TRBV5-4	TGTGCCAGCAGCTTGCAGGGGCTGGAGACCCAGTACTTC	CASSLQGLETQYF
-	TRBJ1-1	-	TRBV10-2	TGCGCCAGCAGTGGGCAGTCGGCCACTGAAGCTTTCTTT	CASSGQSATEAFF
TRBD2	TRBJ2-3	many	TRBV27	TGTGCCAGCAGTTTATCGTCAACTAGCGGGAGAGATACGCAGTATTTT	CASSLSSTSGRDTQYF
-	TRBJ2-7	-	TRBV11-2	TGTGCCAGCAGTTCGATCCGAGGACAAAAGTCGGGGGCCTACGAGCAGTACTTC	CASSSIRGQKSGAYEQYF
-	TRBJ2-2	-	TRBV11-2	TGTGCCAGCAGCTCATCGGCCTCAACTGTGGTTCCCGGGGAGCTGTTTTTT	CASSSSASTVVPGELFF
-	TRBJ1-5	-	TRBV30	TGTGCCTGGAGTTACGGCGGGAAGGGACAGCCCCAGCATTTT	CAWSYGGKGQPQHF
-	TRBJ2-3	-	TRBV11-2	TGTGCCAGCAGCTTAGCCCGTACGCAGTATTTT	CASSLARTQYF